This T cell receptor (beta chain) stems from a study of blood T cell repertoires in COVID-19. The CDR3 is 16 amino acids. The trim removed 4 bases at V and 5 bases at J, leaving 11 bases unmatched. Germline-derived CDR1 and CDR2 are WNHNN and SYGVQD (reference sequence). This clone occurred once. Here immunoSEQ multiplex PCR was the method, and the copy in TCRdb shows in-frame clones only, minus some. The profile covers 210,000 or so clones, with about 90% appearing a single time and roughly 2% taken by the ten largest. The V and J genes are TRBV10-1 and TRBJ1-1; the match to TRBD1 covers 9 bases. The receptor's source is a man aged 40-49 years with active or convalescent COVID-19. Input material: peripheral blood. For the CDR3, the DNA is TGCGCCAGCAGTGGCATTACACAGGGGGCTAGGACTGAAGCTTTCTTT. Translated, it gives CASSGITQGARTEAFF.